This entry describes one T cell receptor beta chain. The sample belongs to a study of identifying expanded T cells in peripheral blood. V gave up 5 bases and J gave up 0 bases, with 18 bases separating them. CDR1 is SGHVS and CDR2 is FQNEAQ in the germline V gene. The CDR3 consists of 17 residues. Profiled with immunoSEQ multiplex PCR; TCRdb holds only in-frame clones, not every one. The sample lists about 110,000 clones, roughly 90% occurring once. J is TRBJ2-3 and V is TRBV7-8, with D perhaps matching TRBD1 (7 bases). Sequencing was performed on blood. The TCR sequence derives from a person between 18 and 75 years old in good health. The DNA of the CDR3 is TGTGCCAGCAGCCTCCCGGGGGACAGCTCTAGCACAGATACGCAGTATTTT. Its protein is CASSLPGDSSSTDTQYF. The full variable domain, rest sourced from reference TRBV7-8 and TRBJ2-3, is GAGVSQSPRYKVAKRGQDVALRCDPISGHVSLFWYQQALGQGPEFLTYFQNEAQLDKSGLPSDRFFAERPEGSVSTLKIQRTQQEDSAVYLCASSLPGDSSSTDTQYFGPGTRLTVL.